One sample yielded the 27 T cell receptor beta chains listed below, sequenced in a study of blood T cell repertoires in COVID-19. Data came from immunoSEQ multiplex PCR; TCRdb stores just in-frame clones and leaves some out. The repertoire consists of 200,000 to 250,000 clones, with about 91% occurring once and the leading ten covering more than 4.5%. The material sequenced was peripheral blood. These receptors were taken from a woman aged 40 to 50 with acute or convalescent COVID-19.

This chain links TRBV19 with TRBJ1-6; the match to TRBD1 covers 9 bases. Per the germline V gene, CDR1 is LNHDA and CDR2 is SQIVND (reference sequence). V dropped 7 bases and J dropped 9; count of bases not matched to a gene: 7. This CDR3 is built from 14 residues. CDR3 nucleotide sequence: TGTGCCAGTACCGTACAGGGGGCTAGTTCACCCCTCCACTTT. This sequence encodes CASTVQGASSPLHF.

The chain recombines TRBV19 with TRBJ1-1, with a tentative D call TRBD1 (6 bases). Germline V lookup: CDR1 LNHDA, CDR2 SQIVND (reference sequence). V was cut by 5 bases and J by 3 bases, with 19 bases left in between. CDR3 size: 16 residues. CDR3 in DNA: TGTGCCAGTAGTCCGCGGACAGCTCTCGGGGACACTGAAGCTTTCTTT. Residues: CASSPRTALGDTEAFF.

The gene calls are TRBV19 and TRBJ2-1, with a possible D match to TRBD1 (6 bases). The CDR3 is 13 residues long. V lost 6 bases, J lost 9 bases, and 15 bases lay in between. Germline CDR1 reads LNHDA; CDR2 reads SQIVND (reference sequence). This CDR3 is CASSEGHPGEQFF. CDR3 nucleotide sequence: TGTGCCAGTAGCGAGGGACACCCAGGTGAGCAGTTCTTC. The variable domain in full, completed from reference TRBV19 and TRBJ2-1, reads DGGITQSPKYLFRKEGQNVTLSCEQNLNHDAMYWYRQDPGQGLRLIYYSQIVNDFQKGDIAEGYSVSREKKESFPLTVTSAQKNPTAFYLCASSEGHPGEQFFGPGTRLTVL.

V gene TRBV5-1 combines with J gene TRBJ2-3; 13 bases align to TRBD2. V trimming: 5 bases; J trimming: 3 bases; junction bases outside the gene matches: 3. The germline CDR1 and CDR2 sequences are SGHRS and YFSETQ. The CDR3 is 15 residues long. This CDR3 reads CASRGTSGATDTQYF. CDR3 in DNA: TGCGCCAGCAGGGGGACTAGCGGGGCTACAGATACGCAGTATTTT.

This chain links TRBV6-5 with TRBJ1-2, with 9 bases fitting TRBD1. The length of the CDR3 is 13 residues. Unmatched junction bases numbered 4, after V lost 5 bases and J lost 6 bases. Per germline, CDR1 MNHEY and CDR2 SVGAGI. The CDR3 region has the DNA TGTGCCAGCAGTCTCCGGGACAGGGATGGCTACACCTTC. It encodes CASSLRDRDGYTF.

This chain joins TRBV2 and TRBJ2-3; 7 nucleotides line up with TRBD2. Germline CDR1 SNHLY, CDR2 FYNNEI. The length of the CDR3 is 16 residues. V lost 7 bases and J lost 0; bases outside the gene matches: 10. The DNA for the CDR3 is TGTGCCAGCACCCCCTGGGGGGGGACTAGCACAGATACGCAGTATTTT. Translating gives CASTPWGGTSTDTQYF. The variable domain in full, completed from reference TRBV2 and TRBJ2-3, reads EPEVTQTPSHQVTQMGQEVILRCVPISNHLYFYWYRQILGQKVEFLVSFYNNEISEKSEIFDDQFSVERPDGSNFTLKIRSTKLEDSAMYFCASTPWGGTSTDTQYFGPGTRLTVL.

The chain has TRBV2 and TRBJ1-2; 11 bases agree with TRBD1. V was pared by 8 bases and J by 7 bases, with 6 bases of the junction left unmatched. This CDR3 spans 13 amino acids. Germline CDR1 is SNHLY and CDR2 is FYNNEI. DNA of the CDR3: TGTGCCAGCGGAAGAGGGACAGGGGGTGGCTACACCTTC. It yields the protein CASGRGTGGGYTF.

The J gene is TRBJ1-2, the V gene TRBV19, with 11 bases lining up with TRBD1. There are 16 residues in the CDR3. V shed 8 bases, J shed 2 bases, and the junction held 10 bases outside the gene matches. The germline gives CDR1 LNHDA, CDR2 SQIVND (reference sequence). The CDR3 nucleotides read TGTGCCAGTTACGGGACAGGGGGTTTTTCAAACTATGGCTACACCTTC. It yields the protein CASYGTGGFSNYGYTF.

The chain links TRBV4-1 to TRBJ2-5, with 10 bases fitting TRBD2. The CDR3 is 16 amino acids. The ends lost 4 bases at V and 6 bases at J; junction bases unmatched: 11. Germline V gene lookup returns CDR1 MGHRA and CDR2 YSYEKL. The CDR3 DNA sequence: TGCGCCAGCAGCCCCCTTGAGCGGGGGGGCCGTAAGACCCAGTACTTC. Translating it yields CASSPLERGGRKTQYF.

V gene TRBV27 combines with J gene TRBJ1-5; D not resolved. CDR1 MNHEY and CDR2 SMNVEV come from the germline V gene (reference sequence). V shed 3 bases and J shed 5 bases, with 14 bases lying between them. This CDR3 is built from 15 residues. CDR3 region: CASSLQAGFDQPQHF. CDR3 nucleotides: TGTGCCAGCAGTTTGCAGGCGGGGTTCGATCAGCCCCAGCATTTT.

The V gene is TRBV30, the J gene TRBJ2-1; D perhaps matches TRBD2 (5 bases). This CDR3 comprises 13 residues. The germline V and J ends were trimmed by 1 base and 7 bases, with 11 bases remaining between them. Germline assignment: CDR1 GTSNPN and CDR2 SVGIG (reference sequence). DNA of the CDR3: TGTGCCTGGAGTGACGCCAGAGGGAATGAGCAGTTCTTC. Amino acid sequence: CAWSDARGNEQFF.

This clone was seen just once. The genes are TRBV10-3 and TRBJ1-1; TRBD1 might be the D (6 bases). V lost 5 bases, J lost 2 bases, and 12 bases lay in between. There are 14 residues in the CDR3. Looked up from germline, CDR1 is ENHRY and CDR2 is SYGVKD. CDR3 amino acids: CAISSGTLNTEAFF. The CDR3 nucleotides are TGTGCCATCAGTTCTGGGACACTTAACACTGAAGCTTTCTTT.

This chain connects TRBV7-6 to TRBJ2-3; 12 bases line up with TRBD2. The CDR3 is 17 amino acids. Germline trimming cut 3 bases from V and 4 bases from J; bases unmatched to any gene: 8. Germline V gene lookup returns CDR1 SGHVS and CDR2 FNYEAQ. CDR3 amino acids: CASSLGMWTSGADTQYF. CDR3 sequence (DNA): TGTGCCAGCAGCTTGGGAATGTGGACTAGCGGGGCAGATACGCAGTATTTT.

This chain joins TRBV2 and TRBJ1-5, with 9 bases aligning to TRBD1. The length of the CDR3 is 14 residues. V lost 5 bases and J lost 4; bases outside the gene matches: 3. Germline V gene lookup returns CDR1 SNHLY and CDR2 FYNNEI. The CDR3 reads CASSKDRGNQPQHF. In DNA, the CDR3 is TGTGCCAGCAGTAAAGACAGGGGGAATCAGCCCCAGCATTTT.

The chain carries TRBV7-9 and TRBJ1-4; perhaps TRBD1 as D (5 bases). This CDR3 comprises 18 residues. Germline CDR1 reads SEHNR; CDR2 reads FQNEAQ (reference sequence). Trimming shortened V by 1 base and J by 1 base, and 16 bases separated the two germline ends. The CDR3 loop reads CASSLGLQGVRTNEKLFF. The CDR3 bases are TGTGCCAGCAGCTTAGGCCTGCAGGGCGTCCGAACTAATGAAAAACTGTTTTTT.

The rearrangement links TRBV7-2 to TRBJ1-4; TRBD1 might be the D (5 bases). Trimming took 1 base from V and 5 from J, leaving 11 bases between them. The CDR3 is made up of 15 amino acids. CDR1 is SGHTA, CDR2 FQGNSA, per germline. CDR3 loop: CASSLEGRVNEKLFF. In DNA, the CDR3 is TGTGCCAGCAGCTTAGAGGGGAGGGTCAATGAAAAACTGTTTTTT.

This rearrangement joins TRBV7-7 to TRBJ2-5; possible D gene TRBD2, 6 bases. The CDR3 is 16 amino acids. Germline CDR1 SSHAT, CDR2 FNYEAQ (reference sequence). V dropped 4 bases and J dropped 5 bases, with 20 bases sitting between them. The CDR3 sequence: CASSSTSSGVGETQYF. CDR3 bases: TGTGCCAGCAGCTCGACTAGTTCTGGCGTTGGGGAGACCCAGTACTTC.

The J gene is TRBJ1-5, the V gene TRBV5-6; 8 bases align to TRBD1. This CDR3 is built from 15 residues. Per the germline V gene, CDR1 is SGHDT and CDR2 is YYEEEE. With V trimmed by 4 bases and J by 3 bases, 6 bases remained unmatched. The CDR3 DNA sequence: TGTGCCAGCAGCGCAACAGGGGGATACAATCAGCCCCAGCATTTT. Its protein product is CASSATGGYNQPQHF.

The chain is built from TRBV28 and TRBJ1-5; 9 bases map to TRBD1. Per the germline V gene, CDR1 is MDHEN and CDR2 is SYDVKM. The trim removed 4 bases at V and 5 bases at J, leaving 6 bases unmatched. The CDR3 loop spans 15 amino acids. The CDR3: CASSWLDRGDQPQHF. DNA of the CDR3: TGTGCCAGCAGTTGGCTGGACAGGGGCGATCAGCCCCAGCATTTT.

For the CDR3, the DNA is TGTGCCAGCAGCCGGGGACTAGCGGGGGCCCTTACCACCGGGGAGCTGTTTTTT. It encodes CASSRGLAGALTTGELFF. V gene TRBV7-6 combines with J gene TRBJ2-2; 14 bases are shared with TRBD2. Germline values: CDR1 SGHVS, CDR2 FNYEAQ. The V and J ends lost 5 bases and 4 bases, in that order; junction bases with no gene match: 9. The CDR3 is made up of 18 amino acids.

The rearrangement joins TRBV7-9 to TRBJ1-3; 7 positions agree with TRBD1. Germline assignment: CDR1 SEHNR and CDR2 FQNEAQ (reference sequence). Trimming removed 4 bases from V and 2 bases from J; junction bases left unmatched: 8. CDR3 length: 16 residues. DNA of the CDR3: TGTGCCAGCAGCTCTAGGGGGCGGAGGACTGGAAACACCATATATTTT. Its translation is CASSSRGRRTGNTIYF.

The chain uses TRBV5-1 and TRBJ1-2; D is possibly TRBD1 (5 bases). With 0 bases removed from V and 3 bases from J, the gap between germline ends came to 9 bases. The CDR3 has 14 amino acids. From germline, CDR1 is SGHRS and CDR2 YFSETQ. CDR3 loop: CASSLVQGDYGYTF. DNA for the CDR3: TGCGCCAGCAGCTTGGTTCAGGGTGACTATGGCTACACCTTC. Supplemented by reference TRBV5-1 and TRBJ1-2, the full variable domain reads KAGVTQTPRYLIKTRGQQVTLSCSPISGHRSVSWYQQTPGQGLQFLFEYFSETQRNKGNFPGRFSGRQFSNSRSEMNVSTLELGDSALYLCASSLVQGDYGYTFGSGTRLTVV.

The rearrangement joins TRBV19 to TRBJ2-1; TRBD1 matches 7 bases. Germline V gene lookup returns CDR1 LNHDA and CDR2 SQIVND (reference sequence). The J segment lost 4 bases and the V segment lost 1 base, leaving 13 bases of the junction unmatched. The CDR3 has 18 residues. CDR3 sequence: CASSIGAGPGQRYNEQFF. The DNA of the CDR3 is TGTGCCAGTAGTATAGGGGCAGGACCGGGACAGAGATACAATGAGCAGTTCTTC.

This chain joins TRBV4-1 and TRBJ1-2; 7 bases are a match to TRBD1. The junction had 9 bases not matched to a gene; V was cut back by 1 base and J by 4 bases. The CDR3 is made up of 16 amino acids. Germline CDR1 is MGHRA and CDR2 is YSYEKL. In DNA form, the CDR3 reads TGCGCCAGCAGCCAAGCCTGGCCCGACAGGGTCTATGGCTACACCTTC. Encoded protein: CASSQAWPDRVYGYTF.

This chain uses TRBV4-1 with TRBJ2-3; D is ambiguous. The CDR3 has 17 amino acids. CDR1 MGHRA and CDR2 YSYEKL come from the germline V gene. Trimming took off 0 bases at V and 0 bases at J, with 13 bases between the two ends. The DNA of the CDR3 is TGCGCCAGCAGCCAAGATGGCGGTGGGTATAGCACAGATACGCAGTATTTT. Protein sequence: CASSQDGGGYSTDTQYF.

The CDR3 sequence: CASSLALRGSGGYTF. Written as DNA, the CDR3 is TGCGCCAGCAGCTTGGCTCTAAGAGGTTCGGGGGGCTACACCTTC. V is TRBV5-1 and J is TRBJ1-2, with no clear D. Germline CDR1 is SGHRS and CDR2 is YFSETQ. Trimming removed 0 bases from V and 8 bases from J, with 17 bases in between. The CDR3 is 15 residues long.

V usage is TRBV12-5 and J usage is TRBJ2-1, with D perhaps matching TRBD2 (6 bases). From germline, CDR1 is LGHNT and CDR2 FRNRAP. The V gene lost 0 bases and the J gene lost 10 bases, with 22 bases spanning the gap. This CDR3 is built from 17 residues. This chain's CDR3 is CASGLVETSWWNEEQFF. The CDR3 nucleotides read TGTGCTAGTGGTTTGGTAGAGACTAGTTGGTGGAATGAGGAGCAGTTCTTC. The whole variable domain, remainder taken from reference TRBV12-5 and TRBJ2-1, is DARVTQTPRHKVTEMGQEVTMRCQPILGHNTVFWYRQTMMQGLELLAYFRNRAPLDDSGMPKDRFSAEMPDATLATLKIQPSEPRDSAVYFCASGLVETSWWNEEQFFGPGTRLTVL.